One TCR beta chain is described in this entry. The sample originates from a study of blood T cell repertoires in COVID-19. Study details: Sites in the United States, Italy and Spain provided acute and convalescent COVID-19 samples.

Ages ranged from about 18 to 89 years, with residence in around 24 US areas. The study assigned cohorts using participant-reported clinical history. Those designated as exposed participants met a COVID-19 case within 2 weeks before study entry. Germline trimming cut 4 bases from V and 0 bases from J; bases unmatched to any gene: 4. The CDR3 spans 16 residues. Germline V gene lookup returns CDR1 MNHEY and CDR2 SMNVEV (reference sequence). TCRdb keeps only in-frame clones here, not all; method: immunoSEQ multiplex PCR. The data hold about 300,000 clones, with nearly 90% observed a single time. The sequenced material came from PBMCs or T cells enriched from blood (not recorded which). This chain joins TRBV27 and TRBJ1-5; TRBD1 matches 9 bases. The TCR comes from a woman aged 45-59 years who had been exposed to COVID-19. CDR3 region: CASSSGQGFSNQPQHF. The CDR3, as DNA: TGTGCCAGCAGTTCGGGACAGGGTTTTAGCAATCAGCCCCAGCATTTT.